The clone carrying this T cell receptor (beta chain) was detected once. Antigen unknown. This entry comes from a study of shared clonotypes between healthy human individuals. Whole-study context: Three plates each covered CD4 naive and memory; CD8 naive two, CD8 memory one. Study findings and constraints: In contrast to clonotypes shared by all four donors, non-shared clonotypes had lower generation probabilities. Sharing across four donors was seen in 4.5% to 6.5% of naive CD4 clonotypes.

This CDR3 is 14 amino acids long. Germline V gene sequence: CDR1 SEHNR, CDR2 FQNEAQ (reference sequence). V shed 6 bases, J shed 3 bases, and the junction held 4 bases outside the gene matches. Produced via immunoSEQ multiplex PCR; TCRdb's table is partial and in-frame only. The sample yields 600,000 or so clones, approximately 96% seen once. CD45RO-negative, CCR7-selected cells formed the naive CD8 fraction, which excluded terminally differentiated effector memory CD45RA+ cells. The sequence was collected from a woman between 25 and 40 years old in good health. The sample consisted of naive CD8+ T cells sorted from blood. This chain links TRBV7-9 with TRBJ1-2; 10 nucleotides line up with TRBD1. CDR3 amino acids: CASRRGQGDYGYTF. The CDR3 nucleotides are TGTGCCAGCAGACGAGGACAGGGGGACTATGGCTACACCTTC.